The rows below give T cell receptor beta chains drawn from one sample of a study of graft-versus-host responses after intestinal transplantation. Data came from immunoSEQ multiplex PCR; TCRdb stores just in-frame clones and leaves some out. The sample lists 75,000 to 100,000 clones, 92% occurring once. These TCRs are of unknown antigen specificity. The sample consisted of unstimulated CD4+ T cells sorted from spleen or lymph node cells, taken before intestinal transplant. These receptor sequences come from a human donor who received an intestinal transplant. CDR3s include the opening cysteine and the closing phenylalanine or tryptophan. Fields, in order: J gene, V gene, clone size, D gene, CDR3 protein, CDR3 DNA. D genes are given only for firm matches. Rows may omit the clone size; those that give it use once, few, many or a size class.

TRBJ2-7	TRBV6-1	.	.	CASRGGFYYEQYF	TGTGCCAGCAGAGGAGGGTTTTATTACGAGCAGTACTTC
TRBJ2-7	TRBV30	.	.	CAWSAPARVEQYF	TGTGCCTGGAGTGCTCCCGCACGGGTGGAGCAGTACTTC
TRBJ2-3	TRBV11-3	once	TRBD2	CASSFIAGGPDTQYF	TGTGCCAGCAGCTTCATAGCGGGGGGGCCAGATACGCAGTATTTT
TRBJ2-1	TRBV6-6	.	TRBD2	CASSYGAGANEQFF	TGTGCCAGCAGTTACGGGGCGGGAGCGAATGAGCAGTTCTTC
TRBJ1-2	TRBV2	.	.	CASGGGEEDYTF	TGTGCCAGCGGTGGCGGGGAAGAGGACTACACCTTC
TRBJ2-7	TRBV10-2	.	.	CASSVVREQYF	TGCGCCAGCAGTGTAGTTCGCGAGCAGTACTTC
TRBJ1-2	TRBV4-3	.	.	CASSQGGQGPRGYGYTF	TGCGCCAGCAGCCAAGGTGGTCAGGGTCCCCGAGGCTATGGCTACACCTTC
TRBJ1-1	TRBV5-1	.	.	CASSVNPTGLNTEAFF	TGCGCCAGCAGCGTTAATCCGACAGGCCTGAACACTGAAGCTTTCTTT
TRBJ2-5	TRBV7-2	.	.	CASSRGTVQETQYF	TGTGCCAGCAGCCGGGGGACAGTACAAGAGACCCAGTACTTC
TRBJ1-5	TRBV15	.	.	CATSRDQSRSNQPQHF	TGTGCCACCAGCAGAGATCAGTCGAGGAGCAATCAGCCCCAGCATTTT
TRBJ2-2	TRBV2	.	TRBD2	CASQTSGGRGELFF	TGTGCCAGCCAGACTAGCGGGGGGCGCGGGGAGCTGTTTTTT
TRBJ2-7	TRBV25-1	once	.	CASTGTASYEQYF	TGTGCCAGCACCGGAACAGCCAGCTACGAGCAGTACTTC
TRBJ1-2	TRBV29-1	.	.	CSARHPGYGYTF	TGCAGCGCAAGACACCCAGGATACGGCTACACCTTC
TRBJ2-7	TRBV11-3	.	TRBD1	CASSPRTGNEQYF	TGTGCCAGCAGCCCCCGGACAGGGAACGAGCAGTACTTC
TRBJ2-7	TRBV10-3	.	.	CAISDYRVSEQYF	TGTGCCATCAGTGATTACAGGGTTTCCGAGCAGTACTTC
TRBJ2-7	TRBV28	.	.	CASSMTRRYEQYF	TGTGCCAGCAGCATGACTAGACGCTACGAGCAGTACTTC
TRBJ1-6	TRBV7-9	.	TRBD1	CASSAFRQGVTPLHF	TGTGCCAGCAGCGCTTTTCGACAGGGGGTTACACCCCTCCACTTT
TRBJ1-1	TRBV5-6	.	.	CASSHDRFPEAFF	TGTGCCAGCAGCCACGACAGGTTTCCTGAAGCTTTCTTT
TRBJ1-1	TRBV6-1	.	.	CASSSRTGGNTEAFF	TGTGCCAGCAGTTCTCGTACCGGGGGGAACACTGAAGCTTTCTTT
TRBJ2-5	TRBV7-8	.	TRBD2	CASSLRFGGAYQETQYF	TGTGCCAGCAGCTTGAGATTCGGGGGGGCCTACCAAGAGACCCAGTACTTC
TRBJ2-7	TRBV5-6	once	TRBD2	CASSLAGTSGLYEQYF	TGTGCCAGCAGCTTGGCTGGGACTAGCGGACTCTACGAGCAGTACTTC
TRBJ2-5	TRBV2	.	TRBD1	CASRPGGAGTQYF	TGTGCCAGCAGGCCAGGGGGCGCAGGGACCCAGTACTTC
TRBJ2-5	TRBV7-2	.	.	CASSSGFDQYF	TGTGCCAGCAGCTCGGGGTTCGACCAGTACTTC
TRBJ2-3	TRBV7-6	.	.	CASSLEMWGAQYF	TGTGCCAGCAGCTTAGAAATGTGGGGAGCGCAGTATTTT
TRBJ1-3	TRBV18	.	.	CASSPGLYSGNTIYF	TGTGCCAGCTCACCAGGACTGTACTCTGGAAACACCATATATTTT
TRBJ2-5	TRBV6-1	.	TRBD1	CASSGIPGQQETQYF	TGTGCCAGCAGTGGCATACCGGGACAGCAAGAGACCCAGTACTTC
TRBJ1-1	TRBV7-2	once	TRBD1	CASSRDRDVAFF	TGTGCCAGCAGCCGGGACAGGGACGTAGCTTTCTTT